The source of this TCR beta chain is a study of Ad26.COV2.S vaccination and SARS-CoV-2 variants. Study context: COV1001, an Ad26.COV2.S trial, supplied this vaccine-arm donor. Ad26.COV2.S was injected intramuscularly once or twice, 56 days apart.

Indicated treatment: 19 received Ad26.COV2.S at low or high dose, single or two shots; roughly five received placebo; per-sample allocation not given. Material that was analyzed had been drawn on day 63 after the first vaccine or placebo injection. Within Boston, the person who donated was an adult of 18-55 years. About this clone itself: Its antigen remains unidentified.

Germline loops: CDR1 LNHDA, CDR2 SQIVND (reference sequence). Trimming removed 6 bases from V and 4 bases from J, with 12 bases in between. The CDR3 spans 14 residues. Study conclusions and caveats: Substantial post-vaccination breadth of spike-specific CD8+ and CD4+ T cell responses was reported.

Measured with immunoSEQ multiplex PCR; TCRdb has only the in-frame clones, and not every one. The data hold 400,000 to 500,000 clones, with roughly 87% observed a single time. This receptor was taken from a person between 18 and 60 years old who received the Ad26.COV2.S COVID-19 vaccine or a placebo. The starting material was peripheral blood, obtained in a trial of Ad26.COV2.S vaccine versus placebo. This sequence joins TRBV19 and TRBJ2-2, with D possibly matching TRBD1 (5 bases). CDR3 amino acids: CASSALGRTGELFF. The CDR3 DNA is TGTGCCAGTAGCGCCTTGGGGCGCACCGGGGAGCTGTTTTTT.